This T cell receptor beta chain was captured in a study of cytomegalovirus exposure and HLA in healthy donors. Study observations and caveats: A few chains tied to CMV proved CMV antigen-specific in vitro.

The germline CDR1 and CDR2 sequences are MNHNY and SVGAGI (reference sequence). Trimming pared 8 bases from V and 8 bases from J, leaving 21 bases between. The CDR3 contains 14 residues. Researchers ran the PCR with 60 Vbeta and 13 Jbeta primers. This table comes from immunoSEQ multiplex PCR, and its TCRdb copy is limited to in-frame clones, with some not included. The sample includes about 110,000 clones. A note on this clone: Its matching antigen is unknown.

Nominal health characterized the donors when sampled, though unrecorded immune exposures were likely. The specimen was PBMCs. This chain links TRBV6-6 with TRBJ1-2; D not resolved. The sequence derives from a man in his forties in good health and CMV-seropositive. CDR3 coding DNA: TGTGCCAGCTCCCAGTTGACGGATGCGGGAGGCTACACCTTC. This sequence encodes CASSQLTDAGGYTF.